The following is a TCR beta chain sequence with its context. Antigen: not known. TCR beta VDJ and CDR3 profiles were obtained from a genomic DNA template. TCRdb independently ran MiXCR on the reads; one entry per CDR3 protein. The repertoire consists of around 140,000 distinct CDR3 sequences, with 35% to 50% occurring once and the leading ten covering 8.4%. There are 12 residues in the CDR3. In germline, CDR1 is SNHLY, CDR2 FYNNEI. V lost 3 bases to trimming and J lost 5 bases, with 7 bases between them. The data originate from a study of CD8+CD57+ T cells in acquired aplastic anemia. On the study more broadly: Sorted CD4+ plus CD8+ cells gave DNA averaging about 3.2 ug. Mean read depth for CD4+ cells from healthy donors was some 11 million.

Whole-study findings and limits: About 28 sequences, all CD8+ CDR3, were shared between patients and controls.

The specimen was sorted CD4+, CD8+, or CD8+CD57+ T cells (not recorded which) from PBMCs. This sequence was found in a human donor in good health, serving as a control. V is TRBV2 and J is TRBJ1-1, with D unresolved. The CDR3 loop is CASSETQTEAFF. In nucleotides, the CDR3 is TGTGCCAGCAGTGAGACTCAAACTGAAGCTTTCTTT.